This passage covers 26 T cell receptor beta chains from one sample sequenced in a study of radiotherapy plus CTLA-4 blockade in lung cancer. Using immunoSEQ multiplex PCR, the repertoire was profiled, and TCRdb retains in-frame clones only, with some absent. The sample yields over 60,000 clones, around 86% seen once. The sample here was peripheral blood, taken from a patient treated with radiotherapy plus ipilimumab. The receptors stem from a human donor with non-small cell lung cancer that progressed on radiotherapy plus ipilimumab.

The V and J genes are TRBV9 and TRBJ2-1, with 8 bases matching TRBD2. This CDR3 region has 16 residues. Germline V gene sequence: CDR1 SGDLS, CDR2 YYNGEE. The V segment lost 0 bases and the J segment 4 bases; nucleotides outside the gene matches: 6. CDR3 sequence (DNA): TGTGCCAGCAGCGTAGCCGGAGCGGGAGCATACAATGAGCAGTTCTTC. It specifies CASSVAGAGAYNEQFF.

This clone was detected only a few times. This rearrangement joins TRBV29-1 to TRBJ2-5, with TRBD2 matching 11 bases. CDR3 size: 18 residues. The germline V gene has CDR1 SQVTM and CDR2 ANQGSEA. The V segment lost 2 bases and the J segment 5 bases; nucleotides outside the gene matches: 16. CDR3: CSVERGRSSGRSQETQYF. The CDR3 coding sequence is TGCAGCGTTGAAAGGGGTCGATCTAGCGGGAGGTCCCAGGAGACCCAGTACTTC.

The chain has TRBV5-6 and TRBJ1-2, with D uncertain. CDR1 is SGHDT and CDR2 is YYEEEE in the germline V gene. The V end lost 4 bases, the J end lost 5 bases, and 18 bases lay between the germline ends. The CDR3 has 15 amino acids. The chain's CDR3 is CASSLPQAGGYGYTF. The CDR3 DNA reads as TGTGCCAGCAGCCTCCCCCAGGCGGGAGGATATGGCTACACCTTC.

The rearrangement links TRBV2 to TRBJ1-1; D perhaps matches TRBD1 (6 bases). The CDR3 runs to 13 residues. Germline V gene sequence: CDR1 SNHLY, CDR2 FYNNEI. The germline V and J ends were trimmed by 6 bases and 2 bases, with 10 bases remaining between them. CDR3 region: CASSEDRNTEAFF. The CDR3 DNA is TGTGCCAGCAGCGAGGACAGAAACACTGAAGCTTTCTTT.

Only one count was recorded for this clone. The chain uses TRBV5-1 and TRBJ2-7, with 8 nucleotides matching TRBD1. CDR3 length: 16 residues. The V segment lost 3 bases and the J segment 2 bases; nucleotides outside the gene matches: 10. Germline loops: CDR1 SGHRS, CDR2 YFSETQ. This chain's CDR3 is CASSSYSGQGAYEQYF. The DNA of the CDR3 is TGCGCCAGCAGCTCGTATTCCGGACAGGGTGCCTACGAGCAGTACTTC. The variable domain in full, with the rest retrieved from reference TRBV5-1 and TRBJ2-7, is KAGVTQTPRYLIKTRGQQVTLSCSPISGHRSVSWYQQTPGQGLQFLFEYFSETQRNKGNFPGRFSGRQFSNSRSEMNVSTLELGDSALYLCASSSYSGQGAYEQYFGPGTRLTVT.

The V gene is TRBV28, the J gene TRBJ2-1; 7 bases map to TRBD2. J lost 2 bases, V lost 5 bases, and 12 bases had no gene match. Germline loops: CDR1 MDHEN, CDR2 SYDVKM. The CDR3 is 17 residues long. The CDR3 loop reads CASSPGGTTVAYNEQFF. As DNA, the CDR3 is TGTGCCAGCAGTCCCGGGGGGACTACCGTTGCCTACAATGAGCAGTTCTTC.

This chain joins TRBV27 and TRBJ1-1; D is uncertain. CDR1 MNHEY and CDR2 SMNVEV come from the germline V gene (reference sequence). Trimming shortened V by 6 bases and J by 3 bases, and 17 bases separated the two germline ends. CDR3 size: 15 residues. The CDR3: CASRSSRGRDTEAFF. CDR3 in DNA: TGTGCCAGCAGGTCCTCGAGAGGGCGGGACACTGAAGCTTTCTTT.

This clone came up once. The chain links TRBV18 to TRBJ2-5, with D possibly TRBD2 on 7 matching bases. Germline lookup yields CDR1 KGHSH and CDR2 LQKENI. V was shortened by 9 bases and J by 2 bases, with 13 bases between the two germline ends. This CDR3 has 13 amino acids. CDR3 nucleotides: TGTGCCAGTTACGCGGGGGCACAAGAGACCCAGTACTTC. This gives the protein CASYAGAQETQYF.

The chain couples TRBV18 to TRBJ1-5; weak D call: TRBD1 (5 bases). The CDR3 is 12 residues long. Germline V gives CDR1 KGHSH, CDR2 LQKENI. V was shortened by 5 bases and J by 5 bases, with 7 bases between the two germline ends. CDR3 protein: CASSFRDQPQHF. The DNA of the CDR3 is TGTGCCAGCTCATTCAGGGATCAGCCCCAGCATTTT.

The V call is TRBV6-1, the J call TRBJ1-3, with a tentative D call TRBD1 (6 bases). V lost 2 bases to trimming and J lost 2 bases, with 10 bases between them. The CDR3 loop spans 15 amino acids. The germline gives CDR1 MNHNS, CDR2 SASEGT. The CDR3 here is CASSEFDRTGNTIYF. As DNA, the CDR3 is TGTGCCAGCAGTGAATTTGACAGGACTGGAAACACCATATATTTT.

In this sample, this clone turned up once. The chain recombines TRBV5-4 with TRBJ1-5, with 7 bases that match TRBD1. The length of the CDR3 is 15 residues. Germline assignment: CDR1 SGHNT and CDR2 YYREEE (reference sequence). Losses at the gene ends were 0 bases for V and 4 bases for J; bases not matched to a gene: 4. CDR3 sequence reads: CASSLDRGWNQPQHF. DNA for the CDR3: TGTGCCAGCAGCTTGGACAGGGGATGGAATCAGCCCCAGCATTTT.

On this clone: One junction end does not reproduce the germline sequence, and a read error may be involved. V is TRBV7-7 and J is TRBJ1-4; perhaps TRBD1 as D (5 bases). Germline CDR1 is SSHAT and CDR2 is FNYEAQ (reference sequence). The CDR3 is made up of 14 amino acids. DNA for the CDR3: TGTGCTAGCAGCTTAGCTTCCCCCGGGACCACCTCCTTTTTT. Encoded protein: CASSLASPGTTSFF.

The gene calls are TRBV4-1 and TRBJ2-7; possibly TRBD1 or TRBD2 for D (5 bases each). Germline V CDR1 and CDR2: MGHRA, YSYEKL. The CDR3 sequence is 13 residues long. The V end lost 0 bases, the J end lost 6 bases, and 9 bases lay between the germline ends. In nucleotides, the CDR3 is TGCGCCAGCAGCCAAGATTGGGGGAGCGAGCAGTACGTC. Its translation is CASSQDWGSEQYV.

The gene calls are TRBV6-1 and TRBJ1-5, with D hard to call. CDR1 and CDR2 from the germline V gene are MNHNS and SASEGT. V was shortened by 7 bases and J by 3 bases, with 10 bases between the two germline ends. This CDR3 is built from 13 residues. The chain's CDR3 is CASIGLDNQPQHF. DNA of the CDR3: TGTGCCAGCATTGGCCTGGACAATCAGCCCCAGCATTTT.

Worth noting for this clone: A read error is likely, as this CDR3 ends without the conserved phenylalanine or tryptophan. The DNA is left out, because the CDR3 cannot be placed on it with certainty; the CDR3 is given as TCRdb lists it. V gene TRBV28 combines with J gene TRBJ2-7. Germline V gives CDR1 MDHEN, CDR2 SYDVKM. The length of the CDR3 is 12 amino acids, counting both ends. CDR3 loop: CASSTNTGTKKI.

This chain links TRBV28 with TRBJ1-4, with D tentatively TRBD1 (5 bases). V was cut by 6 bases and J by 4 bases, with 18 bases left in between. This CDR3 has 16 residues. Germline CDR1 and CDR2: MDHEN and SYDVKM. CDR3 DNA sequence: TGTGCCAGCAGGCCCACTCCGGGGGGACGTAATGAAAAACTGTTTTTT. Protein: CASRPTPGGRNEKLFF.

The chain employs TRBV5-6 and TRBJ2-3, with TRBD2 matching over 14 bases. The CDR3 totals 16 residues. Germline-derived CDR1 and CDR2 are SGHDT and YYEEEE. The trim removed 2 bases at V and 6 bases at J, leaving 5 bases unmatched. CDR3 in DNA: TGTGCCAGCAGCTTCAAGACTAGCGGGAGGGACGATACGCAGTATTTT. Translated: CASSFKTSGRDDTQYF.

The chain couples TRBV30 to TRBJ2-1; 16 bases align to TRBD2. V gave up 0 bases and J gave up 5 bases; unmatched junction bases: 22. The germline V gene encodes CDR1 GTSNPN and CDR2 SVGIG (reference sequence). The CDR3 is made up of 23 amino acids. CDR3 sequence: CAWSVASGVWGTSGRAFDNEQFF. The CDR3 DNA reads as TGTGCCTGGAGTGTAGCTTCCGGGGTGTGGGGGACTAGCGGGAGGGCCTTTGACAATGAGCAGTTCTTC.

This clone was observed once. The rearrangement joins TRBV18 to TRBJ1-1, with D possibly TRBD1 on 6 matching bases. The length of the CDR3 is 14 residues. V lost 3 bases and J lost 1, with 9 bases in between. Germline V CDR1 and CDR2: KGHSH, LQKENI. This CDR3 reads CASSPLGQNTEAFF. DNA of the CDR3: TGTGCCAGCTCACCCCTGGGACAGAACACTGAAGCTTTCTTT.

The chain combines TRBV6-1 with TRBJ2-1, with 9 positions matching TRBD1. From germline, CDR1 is MNHNS and CDR2 SASEGT. The V and J ends lost 6 bases and 5 bases, in that order; junction bases with no gene match: 8. CDR3 length equals 15 residues. The CDR3 DNA is TGTGCCAGCAGCTACGGACAGGGGATCGACAATGAGCAGTTCTTC. Amino acid sequence: CASSYGQGIDNEQFF.

This sequence joins TRBV4-1 and TRBJ2-5; D unresolved. With 4 bases removed from V and 4 bases from J, the gap between germline ends came to 10 bases. Per the germline V gene, CDR1 is MGHRA and CDR2 is YSYEKL. The CDR3 length is 13 residues. The CDR3 loop reads CASSPPSGETQYF. In DNA, the CDR3 is TGCGCCAGCAGCCCCCCGTCTGGAGAGACCCAGTACTTC.

Only a few counts were recorded for this clone. The rearrangement links TRBV12-5 to TRBJ1-2; no firm D call. Germline loops: CDR1 LGHNT, CDR2 FRNRAP. The CDR3 runs to 10 residues. Trimming removed 5 bases at V and 10 bases at J, with 8 bases between. CDR3 amino acids: CASGRQVYTF. Written as DNA, the CDR3 is TGTGCTAGTGGTCGACAAGTCTACACCTTC.

The CDR3 region has the DNA TGCGCCAGCAGCTTGGGGTGGGGACTAGCGGGACACAATGAGCAGTTCTTC. Amino acids: CASSLGWGLAGHNEQFF. The chain recombines TRBV5-1 with TRBJ2-1; 13 bases agree with TRBD2. Germline V gives CDR1 SGHRS, CDR2 YFSETQ. Trimming at V came to 0 bases and at J to 5 bases, leaving 5 bases not matched to a gene. The CDR3 loop spans 17 amino acids.

The chain recombines TRBV28 with TRBJ2-7; 9 bases map to TRBD1. Germline V gives CDR1 MDHEN, CDR2 SYDVKM. The CDR3 runs 16 residues. Unmatched junction bases numbered 14, after V lost 5 bases and J lost 6 bases. CDR3 sequence reads: CASSPRILGQGPEQYF. CDR3 DNA: TGTGCCAGCAGTCCCCGGATCCTCGGACAGGGGCCCGAGCAGTACTTC.

The gene calls are TRBV28 and TRBJ2-3; either TRBD1 or TRBD2 may supply D (5 bases each). CDR3 length: 20 amino acids. Germline CDR1 MDHEN, CDR2 SYDVKM. Trimming took 5 bases from V and 1 from J, leaving 28 bases between them. Here the CDR3 reads CASSTLTTRPDMGGTDTQYF. The CDR3 DNA is TGTGCCAGCAGTACCCTCACAACCCGCCCAGATATGGGGGGCACAGATACGCAGTATTTT. The full variable domain, with the rest looked up from reference TRBV28 and TRBJ2-3, is DVKVTQSSRYLVKRTGEKVFLECVQDMDHENMFWYRQDPGLGLRLIYFSYDVKMKEKGDIPEGYSVSREKKERFSLILESASTNQTSMYLCASSTLTTRPDMGGTDTQYFGPGTRLTVL.

The V gene is TRBV4-1, the J gene TRBJ1-1, with 11 positions matching TRBD1. Germline CDR1 reads MGHRA; CDR2 reads YSYEKL. Trimming at V came to 4 bases and at J to 1 base, leaving 8 bases not matched to a gene. The CDR3 consists of 17 residues. CDR3 nucleotides: TGCGCCAGCAGCCTTCTTGGACAGGGGGCGCCGAACACTGAAGCTTTCTTT. Protein: CASSLLGQGAPNTEAFF.